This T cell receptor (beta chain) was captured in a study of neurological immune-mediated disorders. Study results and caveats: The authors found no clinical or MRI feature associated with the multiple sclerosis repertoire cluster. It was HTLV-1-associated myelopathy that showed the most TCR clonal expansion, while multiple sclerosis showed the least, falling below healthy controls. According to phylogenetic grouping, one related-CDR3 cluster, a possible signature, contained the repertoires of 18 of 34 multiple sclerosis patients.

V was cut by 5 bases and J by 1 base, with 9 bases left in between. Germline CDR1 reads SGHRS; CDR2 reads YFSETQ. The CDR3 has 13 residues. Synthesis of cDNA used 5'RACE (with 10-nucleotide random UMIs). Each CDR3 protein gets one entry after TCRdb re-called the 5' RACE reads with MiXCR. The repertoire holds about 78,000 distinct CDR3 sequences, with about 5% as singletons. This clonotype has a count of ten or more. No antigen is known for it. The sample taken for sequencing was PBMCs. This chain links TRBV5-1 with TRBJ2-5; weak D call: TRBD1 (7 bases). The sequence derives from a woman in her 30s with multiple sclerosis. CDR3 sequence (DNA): TGCGCCAGCAGGCGGGACAGCCAAGAGACCCAGTACTTC. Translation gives CASRRDSQETQYF.